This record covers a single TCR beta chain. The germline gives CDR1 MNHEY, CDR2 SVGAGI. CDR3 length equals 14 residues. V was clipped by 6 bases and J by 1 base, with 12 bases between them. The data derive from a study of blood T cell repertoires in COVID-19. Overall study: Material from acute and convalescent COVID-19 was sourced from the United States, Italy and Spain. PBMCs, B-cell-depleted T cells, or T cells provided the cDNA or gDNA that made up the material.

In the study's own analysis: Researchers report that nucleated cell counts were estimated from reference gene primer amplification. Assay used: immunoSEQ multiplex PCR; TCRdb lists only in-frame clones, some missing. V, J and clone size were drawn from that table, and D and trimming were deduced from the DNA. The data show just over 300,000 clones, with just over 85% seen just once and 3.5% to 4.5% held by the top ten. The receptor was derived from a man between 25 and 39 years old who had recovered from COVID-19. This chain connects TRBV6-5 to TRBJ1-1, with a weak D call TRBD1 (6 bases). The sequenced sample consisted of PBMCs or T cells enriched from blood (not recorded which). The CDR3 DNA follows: TGTGCCAGCAGGGTGGACAGCGCGAACACTGAAGCTTTCTTT. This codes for CASRVDSANTEAFF.